The next 28 T cell receptor beta chains were all read from a single sample in a study of cytomegalovirus exposure and HLA in healthy donors. Assay: immunoSEQ multiplex PCR; the TCRdb copy retains only in-frame clones and omits some. The repertoire has more than 110,000 clones, almost 85% of them found once; the top ten carry 1.4% to 1.5%. The sequenced sample was PBMCs. The receptor set was obtained from a woman in her twenties or thirties in good health and CMV-seronegative.

V and J are TRBV15 and TRBJ2-3, with D hard to call. The CDR3 spans 15 residues. CDR1 and CDR2 from the germline V gene are LNHNV and YYDKDF (reference sequence). V shed 0 bases and J shed 3 bases, with 10 bases lying between them. CDR3 in amino acids: CATSRELTPTDTQYF. The CDR3, as DNA: TGTGCCACCAGCAGAGAACTGACTCCGACAGATACGCAGTATTTT.

The chain combines TRBV27 with TRBJ2-6; D unclear. Germline-derived CDR1 and CDR2 are MNHEY and SMNVEV (reference sequence). This CDR3 contains 18 residues. Trimming took off 7 bases at V and 4 bases at J, with 23 bases between the two ends. CDR3 nucleotide sequence: TGTGCCAGCACCTTACGTGGGTATGGAGCTGGAGGGGCCAACGTCCTGACTTTC. It is translated as CASTLRGYGAGGANVLTF.

The CDR3 DNA follows: TGTGCCAGCAGTTTATTGCCCAGCTCCTACAATGAGCAGTTCTTC. Amino acids: CASSLLPSSYNEQFF. The V gene is TRBV28, the J gene TRBJ2-1; D not resolved. V was clipped by 1 base and J by 0 bases, with 7 bases between them. The V gene's germline CDR1 is MDHEN and CDR2 SYDVKM. The CDR3 loop spans 15 amino acids.

The CDR3 region has the DNA TGTGCCAGCAGTTCCATTCGAGCGACTGAAGCTTTCTTT. Translation gives CASSSIRATEAFF. The chain is built from TRBV6-5 and TRBJ1-1; no firm D call. The CDR3 loop spans 13 amino acids. CDR1 is MNHEY and CDR2 is SVGAGI in the germline V gene. Trimming cost V 4 bases and J 5 bases, with 11 bases left between them.

This clone was counted once. The chain combines TRBV13 with TRBJ2-3; D is perhaps TRBD1 (5 bases). The germline V gene encodes CDR1 PRHDT and CDR2 FYEKMQ (reference sequence). The CDR3 spans 15 residues. V lost 5 bases and J lost 0, with 12 bases in between. Here the CDR3 DNA reads TGTGCCAGCAGCGACCTGACAGCTAGCACAGATACGCAGTATTTT. This translates into CASSDLTASTDTQYF. Variable domain in full (rest from reference TRBV13 and TRBJ2-3): AAGVIQSPRHLIKEKRETATLKCYPIPRHDTVYWYQQGPGQDPQFLISFYEKMQSDKGSIPDRFSAQQFSDYHSELNMSSLELGDSALYFCASSDLTASTDTQYFGPGTRLTVL.

CDR3 loop: CASTAMWGDGYTF. The CDR3 nucleotides are TGTGCCAGCACCGCGATGTGGGGGGACGGCTACACCTTC. This rearrangement joins TRBV6-6 to TRBJ1-2, with a tentative D call TRBD1 (5 bases). Germline CDR1 MNHNY, CDR2 SVGAGI (reference sequence). The CDR3 contains 13 residues. Trimming shortened V by 7 bases and J by 8 bases, and 17 bases separated the two germline ends.

J is TRBJ1-1 and V is TRBV9; possible D gene TRBD1, 6 bases. The CDR3 runs 15 residues. CDR1 is SGDLS and CDR2 is YYNGEE in the germline V gene. Trimming cost V 3 bases and J 8 bases, with 20 bases left between them. DNA of the CDR3: TGTGCCAGCAGCGCTGTCTCACAGGGCCCGGGCGAAGCTTTCTTT. The encoded protein is CASSAVSQGPGEAFF.

The gene calls are TRBV2 and TRBJ1-6; the match to TRBD1 covers 9 bases. The J segment lost 4 bases and the V segment lost 7 bases, leaving 14 bases of the junction unmatched. Germline V gives CDR1 SNHLY, CDR2 FYNNEI. The CDR3 has 18 amino acids. Here the CDR3 reads CASTLRDRDLNYNSPLHF. In nucleotides, the CDR3 is TGTGCCAGCACCTTACGGGACAGGGATTTAAATTATAATTCACCCCTCCACTTT.

The rearrangement joins TRBV27 to TRBJ2-1; 11 bases fit TRBD1. The germline V gene encodes CDR1 MNHEY and CDR2 SMNVEV (reference sequence). V was clipped by 5 bases and J by 10 bases; unmatched bases: 13. The CDR3 is 16 amino acids. CDR3 sequence: CASSPGTGGEFREQFF. The CDR3 coding sequence is TGTGCCAGCAGTCCCGGGACAGGGGGGGAGTTCCGGGAGCAGTTCTTC.

The V gene is TRBV28, the J gene TRBJ2-1, with D tentatively TRBD2 (6 bases). Trimming removed 8 bases from V and 3 bases from J, with 11 bases in between. Germline CDR1 is MDHEN and CDR2 is SYDVKM. CDR3 length: 13 amino acids. CDR3 nucleotide sequence: TGTGCCAGCTTCCGCGGGGACTACAATGAGCAGTTCTTC. Protein sequence: CASFRGDYNEQFF.

This clone was seen repeatedly, ten times or more. This chain joins TRBV5-1 and TRBJ1-1; the D gene is possibly TRBD1 (6 bases). Germline assignment: CDR1 SGHRS and CDR2 YFSETQ. The CDR3 is 13 amino acids. V shed 4 bases and J shed 1 base, with 8 bases lying between them. The CDR3 reads CASSPQGNTEAFF. DNA of the CDR3: TGCGCCAGCAGCCCACAGGGGAACACTGAAGCTTTCTTT.

The V call is TRBV2, the J call TRBJ2-3; 10 bases match TRBD2. The CDR3 covers 12 residues. The J segment lost 11 bases and the V segment lost 7 bases, leaving 6 bases of the junction unmatched. Germline CDR1 SNHLY, CDR2 FYNNEI. The CDR3 DNA follows: TGTGCCAGCATGCTACTAGCGGGGTTGCAGTATTTT. Encoded protein: CASMLLAGLQYF.

V is TRBV10-3 and J is TRBJ1-5, with 9 bases aligning to TRBD1. V was clipped by 8 bases and J by 5 bases; unmatched bases: 7. Germline V CDR1 and CDR2: ENHRY, SYGVKD. CDR3 length: 14 residues. This chain's CDR3 is CAIQGQGLDQPQHF. DNA for the CDR3: TGTGCCATCCAGGGACAGGGTCTTGATCAGCCCCAGCATTTT.

The rearrangement links TRBV6-5 to TRBJ2-7, with a tentative D call TRBD2 (6 bases). Germline CDR1 and CDR2: MNHEY and SVGAGI. Trimming removed 6 bases at V and 3 bases at J, with 18 bases between. There are 15 residues in the CDR3. The CDR3 DNA reads TGTGCCAGCAGAAAGCAGCTGGGACTGTACTACGAGCAGTACTTC. This codes for CASRKQLGLYYEQYF.

This clone has more than one count but fewer than ten. The chain employs TRBV6-6 and TRBJ1-1; D gene uncertain. The CDR3 spans 14 residues. CDR1 and CDR2 from the germline V gene are MNHNY and SVGAGI (reference sequence). V lost 4 bases and J 0 bases, leaving 9 bases between the germline ends. CDR3 coding DNA: TGTGCCAGCAGTTCCGGCGGGTTGAACACTGAAGCTTTCTTT. Translation: CASSSGGLNTEAFF.

V usage is TRBV27 and J usage is TRBJ2-3; TRBD1 matches at 7 bases. CDR3 length equals 14 residues. V shed 5 bases, J shed 3 bases, and the junction held 5 bases outside the gene matches. Germline CDR1 and CDR2: MNHEY and SMNVEV (reference sequence). CDR3 sequence (DNA): TGTGCCAGCAGTCCATTGGACAGGACAGATACGCAGTATTTT. It codes for CASSPLDRTDTQYF.

The V call is TRBV4-2, the J call TRBJ2-1; D may be TRBD2 (6 bases). The CDR3 has 17 amino acids. Trimming cost V 4 bases and J 5 bases, with 21 bases left between them. Germline V gives CDR1 LGHNA, CDR2 YNFKEQ. The CDR3 DNA follows: TGTGCCAGCAGCCCGTACACTAGCACACAGTCCCACAATGAGCAGTTCTTC. Translation: CASSPYTSTQSHNEQFF.

V is TRBV27 and J is TRBJ1-6; 9 bases map to TRBD1. The germline CDR1 and CDR2 sequences are MNHEY and SMNVEV (reference sequence). The CDR3 contains 16 residues. Trimming at V came to 6 bases and at J to 7 bases, leaving 10 bases not matched to a gene. CDR3 nucleotide sequence: TGTGCCAGCAGATATACAGGGGGCGAGGGAAATTCACCCCTCCACTTT. It yields the protein CASRYTGGEGNSPLHF.

In its sample, this clone was seen once. The chain joins TRBV6-1 to TRBJ1-1; D not certain. The length of the CDR3 is 12 residues. Per the germline V gene, CDR1 is MNHNS and CDR2 is SASEGT. V gave up 0 bases and J gave up 7 bases, with 6 bases separating them. Here the CDR3 DNA reads TGTGCCAGCAGTGAAGCCGGGGTTGAAGCTTTCTTT. Translated: CASSEAGVEAFF.

The chain carries TRBV5-5 and TRBJ2-4, with 8 positions matching TRBD1. Trimming removed 4 bases from V and 0 bases from J; junction bases left unmatched: 9. The CDR3 contains 17 residues. CDR1 SGHKS and CDR2 YYEKEE come from the germline V gene (reference sequence). CDR3 coding DNA: TGTGCCAGCAGCCCTGACAGGGGATACCTAGCCAAAAACATTCAGTACTTC. It encodes CASSPDRGYLAKNIQYF.

The rearrangement uses TRBV5-3 and TRBJ2-7; the D is unclear. TRBV5-3 is classed as an ORF, of uncertain function. The CDR3 contains 14 residues. Trimming cost V 2 bases and J 0 bases, with 9 bases left between them. The CDR3 reads CARSFSDYSYEQYF. In nucleotides, the CDR3 is TGTGCCAGAAGCTTCTCAGATTACTCCTACGAGCAGTACTTC.

This chain uses TRBV19 with TRBJ1-3; perhaps TRBD1 as D (6 bases). Germline CDR1 LNHDA, CDR2 SQIVND (reference sequence). CDR3 length equals 20 residues. V gave up 5 bases and J gave up 1 base, with 27 bases separating them. Here the CDR3 reads CASSPTPGTYGSVSGNTIYF. In DNA form, the CDR3 reads TGTGCCAGTAGTCCCACTCCCGGGACATACGGAAGCGTGTCTGGAAACACCATATATTTT.

This sequence joins TRBV19 and TRBJ2-1; 7 bases are shared with TRBD2. The CDR3 contains 11 residues. V lost 5 bases and J lost 11; bases outside the gene matches: 3. Germline V gives CDR1 LNHDA, CDR2 SQIVND (reference sequence). The CDR3 protein is CASSSGTKQFF. CDR3 nucleotides: TGTGCCAGTAGTTCCGGGACTAAGCAGTTCTTC. The complete variable domain, with remaining parts taken from reference TRBV19 and TRBJ2-1, reads DGGITQSPKYLFRKEGQNVTLSCEQNLNHDAMYWYRQDPGQGLRLIYYSQIVNDFQKGDIAEGYSVSREKKESFPLTVTSAQKNPTAFYLCASSSGTKQFFGPGTRLTVL.

This chain joins TRBV4-1 and TRBJ2-5; a possible D gene is TRBD1 (5 bases). This CDR3 is built from 16 residues. Germline CDR1 and CDR2: MGHRA and YSYEKL. V was clipped by 3 bases and J by 5 bases, with 19 bases between them. CDR3 in amino acids: CASSHSYTGPVETQYF. CDR3 bases: TGCGCCAGCAGCCATAGTTATACAGGACCCGTTGAGACCCAGTACTTC.

This chain connects TRBV27 to TRBJ1-2; TRBD1 matches at 7 bases. The CDR3 has 15 amino acids. Germline V CDR1 and CDR2: MNHEY, SMNVEV (reference sequence). The V gene end was trimmed by 5 bases and the J gene end by 6 bases; junction bases not matched to a gene: 12. This CDR3 reads CASSPRDSGIHGYTF. In DNA, the CDR3 is TGTGCCAGCAGTCCGCGGGACAGCGGAATTCATGGCTACACCTTC.

This clone is a singleton in its sample. The CDR3 DNA reads as TGTGCCAGCAGCTCCAAACAGGGAACAGATACGCAGTATTTT. This gives the protein CASSSKQGTDTQYF. V gene TRBV7-2 combines with J gene TRBJ2-3; a weak D match, TRBD1 (6 bases). Germline loops: CDR1 SGHTA, CDR2 FQGNSA. V was trimmed by 4 bases and J by 3 bases, leaving 11 bases between them. This CDR3 has 14 residues. The whole variable domain, filled in from reference TRBV7-2 and TRBJ2-3, reads GAGVSQSPSNKVTEKGKDVELRCDPISGHTALYWYRQSLGQGLEFLIYFQGNSAPDKSGLPSDRFSAERTGGSVSTLTIQRTQQEDSAVYLCASSSKQGTDTQYFGPGTRLTVL.

This sequence joins TRBV30 and TRBJ1-1; 10 nucleotides match TRBD1. Germline CDR1 and CDR2: GTSNPN and SVGIG (reference sequence). V gave up 4 bases and J gave up 10 bases; unmatched junction bases: 6. CDR3 length equals 12 residues. CDR3 residues: CAWTDRGLSAFF. As DNA, the CDR3 is TGTGCCTGGACCGACAGGGGGCTTTCAGCTTTCTTT.

The chain links TRBV7-9 to TRBJ1-1, with D perhaps TRBD1 (6 bases). From germline, CDR1 is SEHNR and CDR2 FQNEAQ (reference sequence). This CDR3 comprises 15 residues. Trimming cost V 5 bases and J 4 bases, with 17 bases left between them. This CDR3 reads CASSRDTSAGTEAFF. CDR3 DNA: TGTGCCAGCAGCCGGGACACCTCGGCAGGCACTGAAGCTTTCTTT.